The 30 T cell receptor beta chains below were found in one sample sequenced in a study of shared T cell receptors in the human thymus. Generated by immunoSEQ multiplex PCR, the TCRdb table keeps only in-frame clones and is missing some. The sample consists of roughly 660,000 clones, roughly 90% of them appearing once. The same specimen was also included in a second study, on human thymus T cells.

Material: thymocytes. The receptors originated from a boy less than two years old with a congenital heart defect.

This clone was observed a handful of times. The J gene is TRBJ2-1, the V gene TRBV5-1, with 7 positions matching TRBD1. This CDR3 region has 16 residues. The junction had 10 bases not matched to a gene; V was cut back by 1 base and J by 6 bases. Per germline, CDR1 SGHRS and CDR2 YFSETQ. CDR3 sequence: CASSLKPGQVCNEQFF. The CDR3 DNA is TGCGCCAGCAGCTTGAAACCAGGACAGGTTTGCAATGAGCAGTTCTTC.

This clone has more than one count but fewer than ten. V gene TRBV9 combines with J gene TRBJ2-6; D might be TRBD1 (6 bases). V gave up 3 bases and J gave up 0 bases, with 13 bases separating them. This CDR3 is built from 17 residues. Germline CDR1 and CDR2: SGDLS and YYNGEE. Here the CDR3 reads CASSEGDPLSGANVLTF. CDR3 nucleotide sequence: TGTGCCAGCAGCGAGGGGGACCCTCTCTCTGGGGCCAACGTCCTGACTTTC.

The chain joins TRBV5-8 to TRBJ2-5, with 10 bases matching TRBD2. Judging by the DNA end, TRBJ2-7 fits better; the J call may be wrong. The CDR3 runs to 15 residues. Germline V gives CDR1 SGHTS, CDR2 YDEGEE. The CDR3 spells CASSSKREGRYEQYF. The CDR3 region has the DNA TGTGCCAGCAGCTCAAAGCGGGAGGGCCGATACGAGCAGTACTTC.

The chain recombines TRBV25-1 with TRBJ2-7; 8 bases are shared with TRBD2. Trimming removed 4 bases from V and 6 bases from J; junction bases left unmatched: 14. CDR3 size: 16 residues. Germline V CDR1 and CDR2: MGHDK, SYGVNS. CDR3 sequence: CASSGTFPAGGGEQYF. The DNA of the CDR3 is TGTGCCAGCAGTGGAACCTTTCCGGCGGGAGGTGGCGAGCAGTACTTC.

This chain joins TRBV4-2 and TRBJ2-1, with TRBD2 matching over 9 bases. CDR1 is LGHNA, CDR2 YNFKEQ, per germline. The CDR3 is made up of 17 amino acids. V lost 1 base, J lost 0 bases, and 4 bases stayed unmatched. CDR3 bases: TGTGCCAGCAGCCAAGTTTATAGCGGGAGCTCCTACAATGAGCAGTTCTTC. As protein: CASSQVYSGSSYNEQFF.

The chain couples TRBV14 to TRBJ2-7; D is perhaps TRBD2 (5 bases). The CDR3 loop spans 16 amino acids. Germline V gene data show CDR1 as SGHDN and CDR2 as FVKESK. The ends were cut back, 0 bases at V and 0 bases at J, with 12 bases in the middle. DNA of the CDR3: TGTGCCAGCAGCCAAGATTCCCTAGCCTTCTCCTACGAGCAGTACTTC. This gives the protein CASSQDSLAFSYEQYF.

The gene calls are TRBV10-1 and TRBJ2-2; TRBD2 agrees at 10 bases. Trimming cost V 3 bases and J 4 bases; bases outside gene matches: 5. This CDR3 contains 16 residues. Germline CDR1 is WNHNN and CDR2 is SYGVQD (reference sequence). CDR3 residues: CASSDLLAGATGELFF. Written as DNA, the CDR3 is TGCGCCAGCAGTGATCTGCTAGCGGGGGCCACCGGGGAGCTGTTTTTT.

This chain connects TRBV13 to TRBJ2-7; 13 nucleotides align to TRBD2. Germline assignment: CDR1 PRHDT and CDR2 FYEKMQ (reference sequence). The CDR3 is made up of 15 amino acids. V lost 5 bases to trimming and J lost 7 bases; unmatched junction nucleotides: 8. This CDR3 reads CASSPWTSGGLEQYF. The CDR3 nucleotides read TGTGCCAGCAGCCCGTGGACTAGCGGGGGCCTGGAGCAGTACTTC.

This sequence joins TRBV10-3 and TRBJ1-1, with 10 nucleotides matching TRBD1. J was trimmed by 6 bases and V by 3 bases; bases with no gene match: 10. The CDR3 spans 16 residues. CDR1 and CDR2 from the germline V gene are ENHRY and SYGVKD. The CDR3 sequence is CAISDPGQGPPAEAFF. The CDR3 coding sequence is TGTGCCATCAGTGATCCGGGACAGGGGCCCCCCGCTGAAGCTTTCTTT.

The J gene is TRBJ1-5, the V gene TRBV5-1; perhaps TRBD1 as D (5 bases). The CDR3 runs to 16 residues. Trimming pared 4 bases from V and 0 bases from J, leaving 14 bases between. Germline V gene data show CDR1 as SGHRS and CDR2 as YFSETQ. Here the CDR3 DNA reads TGCGCCAGCAGCCCGGGGGGGGGATATAGCAATCAGCCCCAGCATTTT. Translation: CASSPGGGYSNQPQHF.

J is TRBJ2-7 and V is TRBV18; 10 bases map to TRBD2. Looked up from germline, CDR1 is KGHSH and CDR2 is LQKENI. With V trimmed by 5 bases and J by 6 bases, 7 bases remained unmatched. The CDR3 has 14 residues. The CDR3 is CASSFSGRLREQYF. The DNA of the CDR3 is TGTGCCAGCTCATTTAGCGGGAGGTTGCGCGAGCAGTACTTC.

The rearrangement joins TRBV6-1 to TRBJ2-7; 9 nucleotides match TRBD2. The V gene's germline CDR1 is MNHNS and CDR2 SASEGT. The CDR3 covers 15 residues. The J segment lost 2 bases and the V segment lost 10 bases, leaving 12 bases of the junction unmatched. CDR3 in amino acids: CATSAGGPETYEQYF. The CDR3 DNA follows: TGTGCCACCTCAGCGGGGGGACCAGAGACCTACGAGCAGTACTTC.

The CDR3 here is CASSLAQGLRNQPQHF. The CDR3 nucleotides read TGTGCCAGCAGTTTGGCCCAGGGGTTGCGCAATCAGCCCCAGCATTTT. The chain recombines TRBV28 with TRBJ1-5; D may be TRBD1 (6 bases). CDR1 is MDHEN, CDR2 SYDVKM, per germline. The CDR3 covers 16 residues. V shed 3 bases and J shed 2 bases, with 14 bases lying between them.

Remarks on this clone: The sample carries other DNA sequences with the same CDR3. The chain links TRBV11-2 to TRBJ2-1; the match to TRBD1 covers 7 bases. The V segment lost 8 bases and the J segment 2 bases; nucleotides outside the gene matches: 12. CDR3 length equals 16 residues. From germline, CDR1 is SGHAT and CDR2 FQNNGV. Here the CDR3 DNA reads TGTGCCAGCGGTTACCATCGGGACAGAGCCTACAATGAGCAGTTCTTC. Amino acids: CASGYHRDRAYNEQFF.

The chain combines TRBV2 with TRBJ2-3, with D perhaps TRBD2 (5 bases). Germline-derived CDR1 and CDR2 are SNHLY and FYNNEI. CDR3 length: 14 amino acids. V was pared by 8 bases and J by 2 bases, with 14 bases between. This chain's CDR3 is CASERAATTDTQYF. CDR3 nucleotide sequence: TGTGCCAGCGAGAGGGCAGCGACCACAGATACGCAGTATTTT.

The chain is built from TRBV2 and TRBJ2-2, with TRBD2 matching over 8 bases. Trimming removed 10 bases from V and 4 bases from J; junction bases left unmatched: 8. Germline V lookup: CDR1 SNHLY, CDR2 FYNNEI. The CDR3 length is 14 residues. The CDR3 loop is CAIRGGAGTGELFF. The DNA for the CDR3 is TGTGCCATCCGGGGGGGGGCGGGCACCGGGGAGCTGTTTTTT. The whole variable domain, remainder taken from reference TRBV2 and TRBJ2-2, is EPEVTQTPSHQVTQMGQEVILRCVPISNHLYFYWYRQILGQKVEFLVSFYNNEISEKSEIFDDQFSVERPDGSNFTLKIRSTKLEDSAMYFCAIRGGAGTGELFFGEGSRLTVL.

The rearrangement links TRBV9 to TRBJ2-1, with unresolved D. Germline V gives CDR1 SGDLS, CDR2 YYNGEE. The CDR3 is made up of 17 amino acids. V was cut by 3 bases and J by 6 bases, with 22 bases left in between. CDR3 protein: CASSGYTSRSPLNEQFF. The CDR3, as DNA: TGTGCCAGCAGCGGATACACCTCTAGGTCCCCTCTCAATGAGCAGTTCTTC.

The chain combines TRBV7-9 with TRBJ2-5, with 9 bases fitting TRBD2. In germline, CDR1 is SEHNR, CDR2 FQNEAQ (reference sequence). CDR3 length equals 15 residues. The junction had 13 bases not matched to a gene; V was cut back by 5 bases and J by 9 bases. Written as DNA, the CDR3 is TGTGCCAGCAGCGCGCCTAAACTAGCGGGTGAGCCCCAGTACTTC. This translates into CASSAPKLAGEPQYF.

This clone was found a few times. This CDR3 reads CASSYSRPGLTEAFF. The DNA for the CDR3 is TGTGCCAGCAGTTACTCGAGACCGGGGTTAACTGAAGCTTTCTTT. The chain uses TRBV6-6 and TRBJ1-1; D is unresolved. The germline V gene encodes CDR1 MNHNY and CDR2 SVGAGI (reference sequence). The CDR3 totals 15 residues. With 0 bases removed from V and 5 bases from J, the gap between germline ends came to 13 bases.

This clone was seen a handful of times. The gene calls are TRBV19 and TRBJ1-2, with a possible D match to TRBD1 (5 bases). The germline CDR1 and CDR2 sequences are LNHDA and SQIVND (reference sequence). The CDR3 runs to 15 residues. Between the trimmed V and J ends, which lost 3 bases and 0 bases, there was a span of 11 bases. CDR3 coding DNA: TGTGCCAGTAGTATCTTTACAGGAGCTAACTATGGCTACACCTTC. Amino acid sequence: CASSIFTGANYGYTF. Full variable domain (rest looked up from reference TRBV19 and TRBJ1-2): DGGITQSPKYLFRKEGQNVTLSCEQNLNHDAMYWYRQDPGQGLRLIYYSQIVNDFQKGDIAEGYSVSREKKESFPLTVTSAQKNPTAFYLCASSIFTGANYGYTFGSGTRLTVV.

The chain uses TRBV7-9 and TRBJ1-3; D unclear. V was trimmed by 0 bases and J by 0 bases, leaving 12 bases between them. This CDR3 has 17 residues. Per germline, CDR1 SEHNR and CDR2 FQNEAQ (reference sequence). As DNA, the CDR3 is TGTGCCAGCAGCTTAGCGCTCCCGCAACTCTCTGGAAACACCATATATTTT. It yields the protein CASSLALPQLSGNTIYF.

The rearrangement uses TRBV30 and TRBJ1-2; 8 bases map to TRBD1. This CDR3 is 14 amino acids long. Germline CDR1 is GTSNPN and CDR2 is SVGIG (reference sequence). The V and J ends lost 3 bases and 3 bases, in that order; junction bases with no gene match: 6. The CDR3 nucleotides read TGTGCCTGGAGGGCCTTGGACAGGGACTATGGCTACACCTTC. Protein product: CAWRALDRDYGYTF. The full variable domain, with the rest looked up from reference TRBV30 and TRBJ1-2, is SQTIHQWPATLVQPVGSPLSLECTVEGTSNPNLYWYRQAAGRGLQLLFYSVGIGQISSEVPQNLSASRPQDRQFILSSKKLLLSDSGFYLCAWRALDRDYGYTFGSGTRLTVV.

V is TRBV7-9 and J is TRBJ2-7, with TRBD1 as a possible D gene (6 bases). The germline gives CDR1 SEHNR, CDR2 FQNEAQ (reference sequence). Trimming cost V 5 bases and J 3 bases, with 20 bases left between them. There are 16 residues in the CDR3. The CDR3: CASSPTGWGSIYEQYF. CDR3 coding DNA: TGTGCCAGCAGCCCTACAGGGTGGGGATCCATCTACGAGCAGTACTTC. Variable domain in full (rest from reference TRBV7-9 and TRBJ2-7): DTGVSQNPRHKITKRGQNVTFRCDPISEHNRLYWYRQTLGQGPEFLTYFQNEAQLEKSRLLSDRFSAERPKGSFSTLEIQRTEQGDSAMYLCASSPTGWGSIYEQYFGPGTRLTVT.

The V call is TRBV10-3, the J call TRBJ2-1; 13 bases fit TRBD2. The CDR3 contains 16 residues. Looked up from germline, CDR1 is ENHRY and CDR2 is SYGVKD. With V trimmed by 1 base and J by 9 bases, 6 bases remained unmatched. The CDR3 region is CAISEFGTSGTSEQFF. CDR3 in DNA: TGTGCCATCAGTGAGTTTGGGACTAGCGGGACCAGTGAGCAGTTCTTC.

Here the CDR3 DNA reads TGTGCCAGCAGGGGACTAAACTACAATGAGCAGTTCTTC. It codes for CASRGLNYNEQFF. The rearrangement joins TRBV6-5 to TRBJ2-1, with 7 bases aligning to TRBD2. Germline V gene data show CDR1 as MNHEY and CDR2 as SVGAGI. The CDR3 consists of 13 residues. Trimming cost V 6 bases and J 3 bases; bases outside gene matches: 2.

The chain couples TRBV27 to TRBJ2-2; TRBD1 might be the D (6 bases). Looked up from germline, CDR1 is MNHEY and CDR2 is SMNVEV (reference sequence). CDR3 length: 14 amino acids. Deletions cut 7 bases from V and 0 bases from J, with 9 bases between. CDR3 region: CASKWGPNTGELFF. DNA for the CDR3: TGTGCCAGCAAGTGGGGGCCGAACACCGGGGAGCTGTTTTTT.

DNA for the CDR3: TGTGCCAGCAGCACGACTCAGCGGGAGCCAGATACGCAGTATTTT. Protein product: CASSTTQREPDTQYF. The chain is built from TRBV6-5 and TRBJ2-3; 8 bases agree with TRBD2. V gave up 6 bases and J gave up 4 bases; unmatched junction bases: 9. The CDR3 totals 15 residues. Germline assignment: CDR1 MNHEY and CDR2 SVGAGI.

The chain recombines TRBV4-3 with TRBJ2-5; TRBD2 aligns across 9 bases. The V segment lost 4 bases and the J segment 2 bases; nucleotides outside the gene matches: 11. The V gene's germline CDR1 is LGHNA and CDR2 YSLEER. This CDR3 region has 17 residues. The CDR3 loop is CASSRSTSGNNQETQYF. CDR3 DNA: TGCGCCAGCAGCCGATCGACTAGCGGAAATAATCAAGAGACCCAGTACTTC.

The rearrangement joins TRBV15 to TRBJ1-5; 7 positions match TRBD1. From germline, CDR1 is LNHNV and CDR2 YYDKDF (reference sequence). V lost 7 bases, J lost 3 bases, and 6 bases stayed unmatched. This CDR3 comprises 14 residues. In nucleotides, the CDR3 is TGTGCCACCATGGGGACAGCTTACAATCAGCCCCAGCATTTT. Amino acids: CATMGTAYNQPQHF.

The chain combines TRBV25-1 with TRBJ2-1; tentative D call: TRBD2 (5 bases). The germline CDR1 and CDR2 sequences are MGHDK and SYGVNS. V dropped 2 bases and J dropped 2 bases, with 19 bases sitting between them. The CDR3 spans 18 residues. The chain's CDR3 is CASSEDPHGPGTYNEQFF. The CDR3 bases are TGTGCCAGCAGTGAAGATCCTCACGGCCCGGGGACCTACAATGAGCAGTTCTTC.